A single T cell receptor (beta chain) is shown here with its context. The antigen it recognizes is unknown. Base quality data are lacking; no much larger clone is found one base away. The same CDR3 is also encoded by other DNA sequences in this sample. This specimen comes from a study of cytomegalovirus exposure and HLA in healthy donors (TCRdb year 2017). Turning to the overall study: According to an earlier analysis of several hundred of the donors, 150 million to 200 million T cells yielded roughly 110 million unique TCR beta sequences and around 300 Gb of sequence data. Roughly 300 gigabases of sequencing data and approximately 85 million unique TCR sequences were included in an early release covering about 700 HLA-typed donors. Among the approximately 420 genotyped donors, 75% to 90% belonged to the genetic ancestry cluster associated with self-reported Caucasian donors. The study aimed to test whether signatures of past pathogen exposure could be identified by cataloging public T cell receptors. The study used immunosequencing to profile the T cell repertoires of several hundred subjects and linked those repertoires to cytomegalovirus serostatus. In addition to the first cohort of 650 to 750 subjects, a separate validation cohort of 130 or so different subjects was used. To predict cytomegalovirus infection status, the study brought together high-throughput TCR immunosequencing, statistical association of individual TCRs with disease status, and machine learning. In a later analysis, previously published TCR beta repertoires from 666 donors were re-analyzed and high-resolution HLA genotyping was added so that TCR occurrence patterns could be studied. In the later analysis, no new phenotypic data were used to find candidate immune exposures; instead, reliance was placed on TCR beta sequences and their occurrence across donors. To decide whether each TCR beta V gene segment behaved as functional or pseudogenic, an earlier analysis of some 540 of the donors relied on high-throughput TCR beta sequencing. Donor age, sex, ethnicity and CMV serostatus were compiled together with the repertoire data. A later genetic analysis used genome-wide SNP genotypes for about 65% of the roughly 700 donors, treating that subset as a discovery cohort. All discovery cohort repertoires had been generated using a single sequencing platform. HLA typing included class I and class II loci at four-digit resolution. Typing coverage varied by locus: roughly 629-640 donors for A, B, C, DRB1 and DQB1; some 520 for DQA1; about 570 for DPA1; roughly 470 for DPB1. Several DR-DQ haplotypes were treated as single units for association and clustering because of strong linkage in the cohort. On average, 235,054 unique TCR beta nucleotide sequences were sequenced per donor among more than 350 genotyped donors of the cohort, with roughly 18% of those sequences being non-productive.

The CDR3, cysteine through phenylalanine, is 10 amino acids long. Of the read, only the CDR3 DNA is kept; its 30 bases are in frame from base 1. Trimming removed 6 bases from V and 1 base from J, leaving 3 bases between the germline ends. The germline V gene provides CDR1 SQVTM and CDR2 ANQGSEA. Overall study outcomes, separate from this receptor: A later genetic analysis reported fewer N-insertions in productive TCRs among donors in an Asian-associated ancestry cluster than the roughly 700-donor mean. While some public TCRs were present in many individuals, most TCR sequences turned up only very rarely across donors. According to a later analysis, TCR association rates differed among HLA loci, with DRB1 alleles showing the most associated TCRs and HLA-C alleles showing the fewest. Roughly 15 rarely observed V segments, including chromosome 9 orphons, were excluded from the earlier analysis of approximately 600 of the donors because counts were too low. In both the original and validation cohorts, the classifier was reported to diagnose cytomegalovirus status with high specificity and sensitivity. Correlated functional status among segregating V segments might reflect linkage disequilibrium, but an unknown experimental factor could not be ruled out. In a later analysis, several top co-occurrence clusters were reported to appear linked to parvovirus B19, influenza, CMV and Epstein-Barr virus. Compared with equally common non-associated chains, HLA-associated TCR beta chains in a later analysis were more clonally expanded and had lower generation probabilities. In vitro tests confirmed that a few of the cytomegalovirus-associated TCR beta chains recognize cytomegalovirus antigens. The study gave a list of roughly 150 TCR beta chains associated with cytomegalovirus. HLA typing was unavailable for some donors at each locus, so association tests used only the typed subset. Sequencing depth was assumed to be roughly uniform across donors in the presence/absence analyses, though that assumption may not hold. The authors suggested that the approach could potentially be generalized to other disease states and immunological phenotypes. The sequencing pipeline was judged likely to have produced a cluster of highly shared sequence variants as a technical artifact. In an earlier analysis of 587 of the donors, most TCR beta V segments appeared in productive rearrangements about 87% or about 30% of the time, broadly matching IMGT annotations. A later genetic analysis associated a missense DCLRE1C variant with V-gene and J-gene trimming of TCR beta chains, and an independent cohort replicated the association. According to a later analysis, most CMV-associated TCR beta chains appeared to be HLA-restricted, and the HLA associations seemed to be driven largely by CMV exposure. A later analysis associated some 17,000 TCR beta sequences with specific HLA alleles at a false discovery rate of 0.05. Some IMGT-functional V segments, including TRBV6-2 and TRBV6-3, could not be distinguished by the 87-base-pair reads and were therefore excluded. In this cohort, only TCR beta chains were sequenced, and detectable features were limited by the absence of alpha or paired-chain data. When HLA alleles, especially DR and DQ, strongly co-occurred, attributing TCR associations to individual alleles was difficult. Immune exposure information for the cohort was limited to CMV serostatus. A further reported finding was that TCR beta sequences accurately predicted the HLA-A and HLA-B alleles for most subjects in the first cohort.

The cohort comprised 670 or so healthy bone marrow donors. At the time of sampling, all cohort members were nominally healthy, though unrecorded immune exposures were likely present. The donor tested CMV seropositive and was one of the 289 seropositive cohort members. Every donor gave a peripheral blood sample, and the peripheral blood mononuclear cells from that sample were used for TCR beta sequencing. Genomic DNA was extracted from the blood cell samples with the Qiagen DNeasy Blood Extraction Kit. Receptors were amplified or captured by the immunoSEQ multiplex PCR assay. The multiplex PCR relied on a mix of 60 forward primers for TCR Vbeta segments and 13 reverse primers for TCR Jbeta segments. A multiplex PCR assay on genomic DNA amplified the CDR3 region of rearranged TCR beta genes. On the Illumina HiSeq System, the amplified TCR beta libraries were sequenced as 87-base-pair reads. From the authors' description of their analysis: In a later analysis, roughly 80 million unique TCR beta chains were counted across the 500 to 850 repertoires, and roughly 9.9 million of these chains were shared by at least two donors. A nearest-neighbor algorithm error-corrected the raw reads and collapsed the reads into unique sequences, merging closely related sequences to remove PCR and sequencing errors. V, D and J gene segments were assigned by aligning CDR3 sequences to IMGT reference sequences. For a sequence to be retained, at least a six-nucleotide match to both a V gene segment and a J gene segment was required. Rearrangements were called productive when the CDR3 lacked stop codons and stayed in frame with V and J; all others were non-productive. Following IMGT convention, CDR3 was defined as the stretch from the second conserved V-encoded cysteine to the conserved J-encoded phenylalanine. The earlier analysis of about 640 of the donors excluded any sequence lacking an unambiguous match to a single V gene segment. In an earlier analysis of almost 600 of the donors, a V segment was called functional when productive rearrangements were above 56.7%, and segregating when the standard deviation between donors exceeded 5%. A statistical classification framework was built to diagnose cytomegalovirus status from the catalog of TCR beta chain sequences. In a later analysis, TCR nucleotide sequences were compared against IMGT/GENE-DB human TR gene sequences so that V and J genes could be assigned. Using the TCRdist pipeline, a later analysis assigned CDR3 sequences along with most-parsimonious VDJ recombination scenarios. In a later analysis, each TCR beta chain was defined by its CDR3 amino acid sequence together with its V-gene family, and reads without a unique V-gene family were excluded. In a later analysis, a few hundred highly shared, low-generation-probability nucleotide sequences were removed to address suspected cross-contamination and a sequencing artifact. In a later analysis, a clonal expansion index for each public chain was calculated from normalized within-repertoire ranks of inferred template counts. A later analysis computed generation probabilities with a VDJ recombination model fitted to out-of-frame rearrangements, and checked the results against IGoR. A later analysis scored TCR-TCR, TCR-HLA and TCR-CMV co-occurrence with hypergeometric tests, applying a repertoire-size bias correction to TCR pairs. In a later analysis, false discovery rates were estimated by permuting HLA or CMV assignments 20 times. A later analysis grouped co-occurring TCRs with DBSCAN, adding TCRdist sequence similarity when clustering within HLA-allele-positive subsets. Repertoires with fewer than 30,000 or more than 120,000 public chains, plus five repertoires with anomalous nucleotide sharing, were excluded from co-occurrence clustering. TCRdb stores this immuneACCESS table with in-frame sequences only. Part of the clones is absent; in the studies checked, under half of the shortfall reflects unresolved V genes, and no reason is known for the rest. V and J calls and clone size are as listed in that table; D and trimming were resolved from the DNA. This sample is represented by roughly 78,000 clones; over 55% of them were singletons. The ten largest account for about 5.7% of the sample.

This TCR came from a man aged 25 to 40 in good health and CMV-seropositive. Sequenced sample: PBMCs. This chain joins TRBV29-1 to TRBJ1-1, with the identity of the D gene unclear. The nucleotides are TGCAGCGTCCAGAACACTGAAGCTTTCTTT. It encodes CSVQNTEAFF.